These 5 T cell receptor beta chains originate from one sample sequenced in a study of metastatic and nonmetastatic thyroid tumors (TCRdb year 2020). None of the patients had been given any treatment before thyroid surgery. The library relied on PCR. TCRdb records Illumina HiSeq 4000 as the sequencer. TCRdb trimmed public reads at Q25 via fastp, called clones via MiXCR and kept in-frame beta chains. Within this sample are tens of thousands of clones, with 40% to 55% of them counted one time only. 24% of the sample lies in the top ten. The sequencing sample was made of tumor tissue. The receptors shown here come from a male donor with papillary thyroid cancer or a benign thyroid nodule (not recorded which). Some clones in this sample may be carry-over from other donors' samples.

The genes are TRBV4-3 and TRBJ2-7; no clear D. The CDR3 length is 15 residues. Germline V lookup: CDR1 LGHNA, CDR2 YSLEER. V was clipped by 1 base and J by 2 bases, with 12 bases between them. CDR3 bases: TGCGCCAGCAGCCAAGCGGCAGGTGAACCCTACGAGCAGTACTTC. Its translation is CASSQAAGEPYEQYF.

This clone is labeled as medium-sized (0.01 to 0.1%). The rearrangement uses TRBV28 and TRBJ1-5, with D perhaps matching TRBD1 (6 bases). Trimming removed 2 bases at V and 4 bases at J, with 15 bases between. The germline V gene encodes CDR1 MDHEN and CDR2 SYDVKM. The CDR3 is 16 residues long. The CDR3 region has the DNA TGTGCCAGCAGTTTACCCGGGACAACAAATAATCAGCCCCAGCATTTT. Its translation: CASSLPGTTNNQPQHF.

CDR3 residues: CASSIADPRTARPQHF. The CDR3 DNA reads TGTGCCAGTAGTATAGCGGACCCCCGAACAGCCCGGCCCCAGCATTTT. V usage is TRBV19 and J usage is TRBJ1-5; no definite D call. Trimming shortened V by 1 base and J by 9 bases, and 19 bases separated the two germline ends. CDR1 is LNHDA, CDR2 SQIVND, per germline (reference sequence). CDR3 length: 16 residues.

The table lists this clone with a count of one. This sequence joins TRBV20-1 and TRBJ2-5; possible D gene TRBD2, 5 bases. V lost 7 bases and J 5 bases, leaving 17 bases between the germline ends. Germline loops: CDR1 DFQATT, CDR2 SNEGSKA (reference sequence). The CDR3 length is 13 residues. CDR3 nucleotide sequence: TGCAGTGGGACGGACCCGGCGGGTGAGACCCAGTACTTC. Protein product: CSGTDPAGETQYF.

This clone was recorded once. The CDR3 reads CASRDSYNEQFF. CDR3 DNA: TGCGCCAGCAGGGACTCCTACAATGAGCAGTTCTTC. The rearrangement uses TRBV5-1 and TRBJ2-1; D is unresolved. Trimming took off 5 bases at V and 0 bases at J, with 3 bases between the two ends. Per the germline V gene, CDR1 is SGHRS and CDR2 is YFSETQ. This CDR3 contains 12 residues.